The 19 T cell receptor beta chains below come from one sample, sequenced in a study of T cells in Graves' hyperthyroidism and ophthalmopathy. Amplification yielded TCR beta CDR3 regions, with RNA transcripts as the source. Initially, a first-round RT-PCR of the TCR CDR3 employed the HTBI primer set. From the multiplex PCR reads, TCRdb called clonotypes with MiXCR, one entry per CDR3 protein. The profile shows about 350,000 distinct CDR3 sequences, about 15% of them singletons. Sequenced sample: blood. The receptors come from a woman aged 25 to 39 with Graves' hyperthyroidism.

This clonotype came up many times. The CDR3 protein is CATSRTEGTQYF. As DNA, the CDR3 is TGTGCCACCAGCCGTACCGAGGGGACCCAGTACTTC. The J gene is TRBJ2-5, the V gene TRBV15, with D possibly matching TRBD2 (5 bases). Germline V gene lookup returns CDR1 LNHNV and CDR2 YYDKDF (reference sequence). The CDR3 contains 12 residues. V lost 5 bases and J lost 7, with 11 bases in between.

Ten or more counts support this clonotype. The chain joins TRBV19 to TRBJ2-1; D could derive from TRBD1 or TRBD2 (6 bases each). This CDR3 has 17 amino acids. The V gene's germline CDR1 is LNHDA and CDR2 SQIVND (reference sequence). Trimming took 3 bases from V and 1 from J, leaving 16 bases between them. CDR3: CASSMYIGGQSYNEQFF. The CDR3 nucleotides read TGTGCCAGTAGTATGTATATTGGGGGGCAATCCTACAATGAGCAGTTCTTC.

This clonotype was seen many times. The V and J genes are TRBV15 and TRBJ2-7; D unclear. This CDR3 has 13 residues. The V and J ends lost 2 bases and 1 base respectively, with 6 bases between them. From germline, CDR1 is LNHNV and CDR2 YYDKDF (reference sequence). For the CDR3, the DNA is TGTGCCACCAGCAGACAGCTTTCCTACGAGCAGTACTTC. This encodes CATSRQLSYEQYF.

This clonotype was seen at least ten times. The chain joins TRBV7-2 to TRBJ2-7; D is tentatively TRBD1 or TRBD2 (5 bases each). With 6 bases removed from V and 13 bases from J, the gap between germline ends came to 19 bases. Germline loops: CDR1 SGHTA, CDR2 FQGNSA. This CDR3 is built from 12 residues. The CDR3 nucleotides are TGTGCCAGCAGTACGTCAAAGAGGGGCCCCTACTTC. This translates into CASSTSKRGPYF.

This clonotype appeared many times. This rearrangement joins TRBV6-1 to TRBJ2-5; 15 nucleotides match TRBD2. This CDR3 spans 16 amino acids. J was trimmed by 4 bases and V by 6 bases; bases with no gene match: 6. CDR1 is MNHNS and CDR2 is SASEGT in the germline V gene. The CDR3 bases are TGTGCCAGCAGCCCCGGGACTAGCGGGAGGACAGAGACCCAGTACTTC. As protein: CASSPGTSGRTETQYF.

This clonotype was seen many times. This CDR3 reads CASSLGQKNQPQHF. DNA for the CDR3: TGTGCCAGCAGTTTGGGGCAGAAAAACCAGCCCCAGCATTTT. The V gene is TRBV28, the J gene TRBJ1-5; a weak D match, TRBD1 (5 bases). The V end lost 3 bases, the J end lost 7 bases, and 13 bases lay between the germline ends. CDR1 MDHEN and CDR2 SYDVKM come from the germline V gene. The CDR3 consists of 14 residues.

There are a few counts of this clonotype. The CDR3 is CASSQDVIGGDTEAFF. The CDR3 region has the DNA TGCGCCAGCAGCCAAGATGTGATAGGGGGAGACACTGAAGCTTTCTTT. The chain carries TRBV4-3 and TRBJ1-1; D is possibly TRBD1 (6 bases). V was clipped by 0 bases and J by 3 bases, with 14 bases between them. Germline values: CDR1 LGHNA, CDR2 YSLEER. The CDR3 is made up of 16 amino acids.

This clonotype was found many times. The chain recombines TRBV20-1 with TRBJ2-3; D assignment may be TRBD1 or TRBD2 (5 bases each). CDR3 length: 13 residues. Germline V gene lookup returns CDR1 DFQATT and CDR2 SNEGSKA (reference sequence). V was pared by 5 bases and J by 2 bases, with 11 bases between. Here the CDR3 reads CSAWDGFTDTQYF. The CDR3, as DNA: TGCAGTGCTTGGGACGGGTTCACAGATACGCAGTATTTT.

This clonotype was found many times. The junction departs from the called germline gene at one end, perhaps through a read error. The rearrangement links TRBV7-7 to TRBJ2-2; 7 nucleotides agree with TRBD2. The CDR3 is 14 residues long. The germline V gene has CDR1 SSHAT and CDR2 FNYEAQ (reference sequence). The DNA for the CDR3 is TGTGCTAGCAGCTCTAGCGGGAACACCGGGGAGCTGTTTTTT. The encoded protein is CASSSSGNTGELFF.

A few counts support this clonotype. Sequence at one end of the junction differs from germline and may be a read error. The chain carries TRBV5-6 and TRBJ2-1; D ambiguous. The CDR3 covers 11 residues. CDR1 is SGHDT and CDR2 is YYEEEE in the germline V gene. The CDR3 nucleotides are TGTGCCAGCAGCTTGGGGAATGAGCGGTTCTTC. Protein sequence: CASSLGNERFF.

J is TRBJ1-4 and V is TRBV9, with a weak D call TRBD1 (6 bases). The CDR3 runs to 13 residues. The germline V gene has CDR1 SGDLS and CDR2 YYNGEE. V was trimmed by 3 bases and J by 7 bases, leaving 10 bases between them. In DNA form, the CDR3 reads TGTGCCAGCAGCGAGGGGGTGGGTGAAAAACTGTTTTTT. Its translation is CASSEGVGEKLFF.

CDR3 DNA sequence: TGTGCCAGCAACAGTGGAAGTGCCGAAAAACTGTTTTTT. Its protein product is CASNSGSAEKLFF. This chain joins TRBV6-1 and TRBJ1-4; D is unclear. Germline V gene lookup returns CDR1 MNHNS and CDR2 SASEGT. This CDR3 is built from 13 residues. Trimming stripped 7 bases from V and 8 bases from J, with 14 bases between.

The table lists this clonotype with many counts. The chain links TRBV29-1 to TRBJ1-1; the D gene is possibly TRBD1 (6 bases). The CDR3 is 11 amino acids. V was shortened by 7 bases and J by 6 bases, with 12 bases between the two germline ends. From germline, CDR1 is SQVTM and CDR2 ANQGSEA. DNA of the CDR3: TGCAGCGGGGGGGCGCAGGCTGAAGCTTTCTTT. Translated, it gives CSGGAQAEAFF. Full variable domain (remainder filled in from reference TRBV29-1 and TRBJ1-1): SAVISQKPSRDICQRGTSLTIQCQVDSQVTMMFWYRQQPGQSLTLIATANQGSEATYESGFVIDKFPISRPNLTFSTLTVSNMSPEDSSIYLCSGGAQAEAFFGQGTRLTVV.

This clonotype was found many times. V is TRBV20-1 and J is TRBJ2-2; TRBD1 might be the D (5 bases). The CDR3 contains 15 residues. V lost 3 bases and J 3 bases, leaving 14 bases between the germline ends. Germline lookup yields CDR1 DFQATT and CDR2 SNEGSKA (reference sequence). The CDR3 nucleotides are TGCAGTGCTAGGGGGCAGGGCTCTTACACCGGGGAGCTGTTTTTT. It translates to CSARGQGSYTGELFF.

V and J are TRBV6-1 and TRBJ2-2, with TRBD1 identical over 10 bases. V shed 5 bases and J 5 bases; nucleotides not matched to a gene: 8. The germline gives CDR1 MNHNS, CDR2 SASEGT. This CDR3 has 16 amino acids. The CDR3 spells CASSRSGTGVTGELFF. In nucleotides, the CDR3 is TGTGCCAGCAGTAGATCCGGGACAGGGGTTACCGGGGAGCTGTTTTTT.

This chain links TRBV10-3 with TRBJ1-4; D is undetermined. V lost 6 bases and J lost 2, with 19 bases in between. This CDR3 region has 17 residues. CDR1 is ENHRY, CDR2 SYGVKD, per germline. The CDR3 coding sequence is TGTGCCATCAGGAGTGGTACCGGGGTGGCCACTAATGAAAAACTGTTTTTT. Protein sequence: CAIRSGTGVATNEKLFF.

In its sample, this clonotype was seen a few times. J is TRBJ1-5 and V is TRBV7-9, with a weak D call TRBD1 (5 bases). Trimming stripped 5 bases from V and 5 bases from J, with 13 bases between. The CDR3 totals 14 residues. In germline, CDR1 is SEHNR, CDR2 FQNEAQ (reference sequence). Here the CDR3 reads CASSREGRDQPQHF. CDR3 DNA: TGTGCCAGCAGCCGCGAGGGCAGGGATCAGCCCCAGCATTTT.

V usage is TRBV24-1 and J usage is TRBJ2-2; 9 nucleotides line up with TRBD1. Losses at the gene ends were 4 bases for V and 4 bases for J; bases not matched to a gene: 6. The germline V gene has CDR1 KGHDR and CDR2 SFDVKD. CDR3 length: 16 residues. The DNA for the CDR3 is TGTGCCACCAGTGACCCACAGGACAGGGGCACCGGGGAGCTGTTTTTT. Translation gives CATSDPQDRGTGELFF.

The sample holds many counts of this clonotype. This chain links TRBV6-2 or TRBV6-3 with TRBJ1-5, with unresolved D. Germline V gene data show CDR1 as MNHEY and CDR2 as SVGEGT. There are 13 residues in the CDR3. Trimming shortened V by 6 bases and J by 10 bases, and 16 bases separated the two germline ends. The chain's CDR3 is CASSPWREVPQHF. The CDR3 bases are TGTGCCAGCAGCCCCTGGAGGGAAGTACCCCAGCATTTT.